This TCR beta chain is drawn from a study of response to subunit inactivated influenza vaccine. Study-wide findings and caveats: Each seasonal influenza vaccination, the authors suggested, recruits few new T cells.

On this clonotype itself: What it binds is unknown.

The CDR3 has 14 amino acids. The V gene end was trimmed by 7 bases and the J gene end by 10 bases; junction bases not matched to a gene: 12. TCRdb reanalysed the RT-PCR reads using MiXCR and keeps one entry per CDR3 protein. The table records under 550,000 distinct CDR3 sequences, under 8.5% of them present only once. This sequence was found in a man aged 50 to 69 who received an inactivated influenza vaccine. The chain combines TRBV12-3 or TRBV12-4 with TRBJ1-4; 7 bases match TRBD1. The material was PBMCs from blood, obtained less than 30 months after vaccination. DNA of the CDR3: TGTGCCAGCACCCGACAGGGTCGGTTGGGAAAACTGTTTTTT. Amino acid sequence: CASTRQGRLGKLFF.